The subject of this entry is one T cell receptor (beta chain). This was the immunoSEQ v3 assay. Sequencing was performed with immunoSEQ multiplex PCR; in TCRdb, only in-frame clones are kept and a portion is missing. The top ten clones hold about 1.8% of a sample with tens of thousands of clones, roughly 80% of them seen once. The data belong to a study of TIL therapy for anti-PD-1-resistant metastatic lung cancer. This sample's time point: pre-treatment sample, taken before nivolumab and TIL therapy. The source material was blood, sampled at baseline. This receptor was obtained from a person aged 25-80 years with non-small cell lung cancer.

CDR3 residues: CASSLGPNEKLFF. CDR3 nucleotide sequence: TGTGCCAGCAGCTTAGGCCCAAATGAAAAACTGTTTTTT. The chain combines TRBV7-8 with TRBJ1-4; no clear D gene. Trimming removed 1 base at V and 5 bases at J, with 5 bases between. Per the germline V gene, CDR1 is SGHVS and CDR2 is FQNEAQ. The length of the CDR3 is 13 residues.